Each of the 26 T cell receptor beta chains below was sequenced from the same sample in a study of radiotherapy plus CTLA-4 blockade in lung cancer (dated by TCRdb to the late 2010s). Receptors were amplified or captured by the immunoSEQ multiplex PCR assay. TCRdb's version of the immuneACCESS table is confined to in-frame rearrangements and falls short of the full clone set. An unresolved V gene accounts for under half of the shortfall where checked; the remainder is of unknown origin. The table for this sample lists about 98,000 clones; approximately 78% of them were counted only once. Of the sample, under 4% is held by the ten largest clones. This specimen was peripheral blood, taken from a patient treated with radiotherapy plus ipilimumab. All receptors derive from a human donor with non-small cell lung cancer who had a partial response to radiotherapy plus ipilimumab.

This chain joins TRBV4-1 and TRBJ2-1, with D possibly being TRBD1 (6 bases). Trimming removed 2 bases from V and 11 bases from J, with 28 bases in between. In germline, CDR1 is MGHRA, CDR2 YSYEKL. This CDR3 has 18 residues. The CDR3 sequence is CASSQLPRTVDLYTKQFF. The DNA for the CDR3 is TGCGCCAGCAGCCAACTACCCAGGACAGTCGACCTCTATACAAAGCAGTTCTTC.

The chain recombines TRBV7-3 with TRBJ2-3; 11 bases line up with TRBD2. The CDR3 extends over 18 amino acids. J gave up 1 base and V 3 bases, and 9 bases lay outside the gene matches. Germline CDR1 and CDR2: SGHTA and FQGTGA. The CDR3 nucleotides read TGTGCCAGCAGCTTCACTAGCGGGGGAATGTGGGGCACAGATACGCAGTATTTT. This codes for CASSFTSGGMWGTDTQYF.

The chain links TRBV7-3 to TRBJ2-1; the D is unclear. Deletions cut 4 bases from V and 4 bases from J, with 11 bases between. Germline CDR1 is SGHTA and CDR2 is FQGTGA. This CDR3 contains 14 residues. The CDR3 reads CASSSTGRYNEQFF. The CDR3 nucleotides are TGTGCCAGCAGCTCGACGGGTCGATACAATGAGCAGTTCTTC.

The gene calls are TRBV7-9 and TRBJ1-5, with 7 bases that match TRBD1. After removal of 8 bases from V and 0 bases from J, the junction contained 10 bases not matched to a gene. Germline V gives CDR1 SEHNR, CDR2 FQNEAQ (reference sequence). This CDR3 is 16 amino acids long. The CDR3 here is CASSGGKANSNQPQHF. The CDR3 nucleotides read TGTGCCAGCTCAGGGGGTAAAGCCAATAGCAATCAGCCCCAGCATTTT.

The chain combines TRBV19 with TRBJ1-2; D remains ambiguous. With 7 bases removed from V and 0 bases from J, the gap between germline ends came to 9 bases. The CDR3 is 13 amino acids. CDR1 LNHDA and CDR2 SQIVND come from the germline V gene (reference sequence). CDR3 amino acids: CASKRTTNYGYTF. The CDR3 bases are TGTGCCAGTAAGAGAACGACTAACTATGGCTACACCTTC.

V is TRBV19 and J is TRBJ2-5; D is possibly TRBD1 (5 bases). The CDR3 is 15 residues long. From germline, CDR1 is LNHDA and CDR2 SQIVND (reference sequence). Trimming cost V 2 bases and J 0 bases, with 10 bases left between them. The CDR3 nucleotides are TGTGCCAGTAGTATAATAGGGGCCAACCAAGAGACCCAGTACTTC. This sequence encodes CASSIIGANQETQYF.

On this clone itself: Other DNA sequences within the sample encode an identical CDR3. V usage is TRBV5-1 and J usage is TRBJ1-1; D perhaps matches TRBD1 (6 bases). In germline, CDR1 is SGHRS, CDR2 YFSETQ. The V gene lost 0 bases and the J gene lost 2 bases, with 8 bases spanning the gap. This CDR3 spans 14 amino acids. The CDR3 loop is CASSLGTANTEAFF. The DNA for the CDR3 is TGCGCCAGCAGCTTGGGGACAGCAAACACTGAAGCTTTCTTT.

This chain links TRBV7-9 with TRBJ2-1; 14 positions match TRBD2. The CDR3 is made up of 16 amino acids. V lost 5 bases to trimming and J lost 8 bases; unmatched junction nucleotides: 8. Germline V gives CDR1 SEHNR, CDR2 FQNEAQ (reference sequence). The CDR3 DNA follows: TGTGCCAGCAGCACGGGACTAGCGGGAGTAGGCGATGAGCAGTTCTTC. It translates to CASSTGLAGVGDEQFF. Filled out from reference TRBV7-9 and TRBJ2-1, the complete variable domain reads DTGVSQNPRHKITKRGQNVTFRCDPISEHNRLYWYRQTLGQGPEFLTYFQNEAQLEKSRLLSDRFSAERPKGSFSTLEIQRTEQGDSAMYLCASSTGLAGVGDEQFFGPGTRLTVL.

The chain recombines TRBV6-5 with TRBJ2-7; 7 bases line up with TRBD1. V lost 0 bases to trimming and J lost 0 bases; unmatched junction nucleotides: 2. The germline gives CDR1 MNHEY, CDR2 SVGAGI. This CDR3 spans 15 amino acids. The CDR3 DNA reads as TGTGCCAGCAGTTACTCCCGACAGGGCTCCTACGAGCAGTACTTC. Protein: CASSYSRQGSYEQYF.

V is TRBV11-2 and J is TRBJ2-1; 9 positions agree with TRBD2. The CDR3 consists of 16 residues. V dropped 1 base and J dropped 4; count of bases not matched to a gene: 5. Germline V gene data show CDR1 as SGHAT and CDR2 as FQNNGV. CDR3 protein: CASSLGPSGEYNEQFF. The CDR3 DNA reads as TGTGCCAGCAGCTTAGGACCTAGCGGGGAATACAATGAGCAGTTCTTC.

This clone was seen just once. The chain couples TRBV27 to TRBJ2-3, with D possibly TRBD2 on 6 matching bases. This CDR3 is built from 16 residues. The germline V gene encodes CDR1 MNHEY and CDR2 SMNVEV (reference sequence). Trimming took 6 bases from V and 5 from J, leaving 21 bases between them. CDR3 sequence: CASRRTWRDYLDTQYF. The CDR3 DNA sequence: TGTGCCAGCAGACGGACCTGGCGGGATTATCTAGATACGCAGTATTTT.

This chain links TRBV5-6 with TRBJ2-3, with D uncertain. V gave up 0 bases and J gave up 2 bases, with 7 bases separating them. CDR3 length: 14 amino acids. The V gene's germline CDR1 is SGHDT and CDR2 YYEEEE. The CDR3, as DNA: TGTGCCAGCAGCTTGGGACACACCACAGATACGCAGTATTTT. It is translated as CASSLGHTTDTQYF.

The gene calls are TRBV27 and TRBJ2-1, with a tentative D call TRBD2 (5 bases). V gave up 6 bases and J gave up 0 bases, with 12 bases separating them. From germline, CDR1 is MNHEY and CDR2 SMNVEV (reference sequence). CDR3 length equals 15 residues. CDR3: CASRPLAGSYNEQFF. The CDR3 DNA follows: TGTGCCAGCAGGCCGCTAGCCGGCTCCTACAATGAGCAGTTCTTC.

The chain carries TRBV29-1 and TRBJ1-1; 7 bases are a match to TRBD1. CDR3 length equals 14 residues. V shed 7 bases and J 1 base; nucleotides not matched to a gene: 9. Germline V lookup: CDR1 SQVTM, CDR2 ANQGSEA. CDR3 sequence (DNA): TGCAGCGCTACCACACAGGGGTGGAACACTGAAGCTTTCTTT. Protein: CSATTQGWNTEAFF.

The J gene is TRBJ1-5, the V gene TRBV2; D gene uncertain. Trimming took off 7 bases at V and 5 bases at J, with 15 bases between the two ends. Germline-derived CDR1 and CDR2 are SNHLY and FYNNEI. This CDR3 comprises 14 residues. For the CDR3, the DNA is TGTGCCAGCACCGCCGAATCCGGTGATCAGCCCCAGCATTTT. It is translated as CASTAESGDQPQHF.

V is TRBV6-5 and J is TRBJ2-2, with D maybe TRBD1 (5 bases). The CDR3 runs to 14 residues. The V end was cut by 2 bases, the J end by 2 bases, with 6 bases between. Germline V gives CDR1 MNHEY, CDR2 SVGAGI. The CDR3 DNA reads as TGTGCCAGCAGTTACGACAGAAACACCGGGGAGCTGTTTTTT. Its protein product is CASSYDRNTGELFF.

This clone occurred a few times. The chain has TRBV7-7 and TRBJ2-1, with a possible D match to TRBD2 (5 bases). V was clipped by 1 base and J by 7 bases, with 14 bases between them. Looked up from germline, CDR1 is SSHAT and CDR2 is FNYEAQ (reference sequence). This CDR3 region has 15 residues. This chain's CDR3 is CASSLDQGPGNEQFF. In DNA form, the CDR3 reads TGTGCCAGCAGCTTAGATCAAGGGCCGGGGAATGAGCAGTTCTTC.

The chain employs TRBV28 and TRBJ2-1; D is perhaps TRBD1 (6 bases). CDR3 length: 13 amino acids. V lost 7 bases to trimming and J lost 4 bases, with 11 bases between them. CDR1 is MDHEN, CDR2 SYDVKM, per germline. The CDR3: CASTSQGYNEQFF. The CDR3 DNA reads TGTGCCAGCACCTCACAGGGATACAATGAGCAGTTCTTC. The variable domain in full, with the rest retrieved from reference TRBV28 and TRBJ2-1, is DVKVTQSSRYLVKRTGEKVFLECVQDMDHENMFWYRQDPGLGLRLIYFSYDVKMKEKGDIPEGYSVSREKKERFSLILESASTNQTSMYLCASTSQGYNEQFFGPGTRLTVL.

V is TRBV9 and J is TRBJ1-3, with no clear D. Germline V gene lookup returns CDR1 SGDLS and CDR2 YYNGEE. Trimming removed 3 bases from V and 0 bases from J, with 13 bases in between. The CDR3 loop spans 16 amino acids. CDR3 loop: CASSGPGLFSGNTIYF. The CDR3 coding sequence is TGTGCCAGCAGCGGCCCTGGACTGTTCTCTGGAAACACCATATATTTT. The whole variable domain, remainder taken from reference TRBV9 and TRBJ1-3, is DSGVTQTPKHLITATGQRVTLRCSPRSGDLSVYWYQQSLDQGLQFLIQYYNGEERAKGNILERFSAQQFPDLHSELNLSSLELGDSALYFCASSGPGLFSGNTIYFGEGSWLTVV.

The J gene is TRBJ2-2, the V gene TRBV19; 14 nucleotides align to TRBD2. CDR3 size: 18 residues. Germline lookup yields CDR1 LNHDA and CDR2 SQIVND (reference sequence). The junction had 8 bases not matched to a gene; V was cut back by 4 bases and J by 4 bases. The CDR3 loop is CASSTKPGLAGGTGELFF. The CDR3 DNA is TGTGCCAGTAGTACCAAACCCGGACTAGCGGGAGGCACCGGGGAGCTGTTTTTT.

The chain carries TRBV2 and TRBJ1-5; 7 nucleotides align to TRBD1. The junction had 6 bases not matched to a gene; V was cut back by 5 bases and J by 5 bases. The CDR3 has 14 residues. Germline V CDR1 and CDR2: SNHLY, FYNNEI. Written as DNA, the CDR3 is TGTGCCAGCAGTATAGACAGGGAAGATCAGCCCCAGCATTTT. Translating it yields CASSIDREDQPQHF.

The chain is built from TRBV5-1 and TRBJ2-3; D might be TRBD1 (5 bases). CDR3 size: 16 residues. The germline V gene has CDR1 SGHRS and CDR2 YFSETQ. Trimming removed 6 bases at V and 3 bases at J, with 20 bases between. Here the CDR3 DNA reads TGCGCCAGCACAGACCCAGGGAAGAGCGAAACAGATACGCAGTATTTT. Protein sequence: CASTDPGKSETDTQYF.

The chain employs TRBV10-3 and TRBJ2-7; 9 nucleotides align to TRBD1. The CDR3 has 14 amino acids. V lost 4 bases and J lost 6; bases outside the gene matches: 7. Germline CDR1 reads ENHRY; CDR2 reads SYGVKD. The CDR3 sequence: CAISAGTGSGEQYF. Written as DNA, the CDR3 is TGTGCCATCAGTGCCGGGACAGGGTCTGGCGAGCAGTACTTC.

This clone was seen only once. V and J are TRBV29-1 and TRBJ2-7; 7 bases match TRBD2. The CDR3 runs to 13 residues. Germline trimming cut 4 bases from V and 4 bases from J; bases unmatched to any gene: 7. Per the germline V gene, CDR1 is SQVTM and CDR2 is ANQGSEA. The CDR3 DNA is TGCAGCGTTGGCCCCCCTAGCGGTTACGAGCAGTACTTC. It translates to CSVGPPSGYEQYF.

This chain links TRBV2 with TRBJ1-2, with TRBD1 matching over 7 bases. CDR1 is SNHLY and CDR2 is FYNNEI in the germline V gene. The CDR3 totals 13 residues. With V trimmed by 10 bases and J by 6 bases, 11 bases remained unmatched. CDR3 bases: TGTGCCAACTTAAGACAGGGCCAGGATGGCTACACCTTC. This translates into CANLRQGQDGYTF.

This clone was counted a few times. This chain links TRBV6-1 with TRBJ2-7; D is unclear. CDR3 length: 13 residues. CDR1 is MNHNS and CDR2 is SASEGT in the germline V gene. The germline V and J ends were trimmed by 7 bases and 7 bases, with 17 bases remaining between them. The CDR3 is CASTKVNLEEQYF. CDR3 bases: TGTGCCAGCACTAAGGTAAACCTGGAGGAGCAGTACTTC.